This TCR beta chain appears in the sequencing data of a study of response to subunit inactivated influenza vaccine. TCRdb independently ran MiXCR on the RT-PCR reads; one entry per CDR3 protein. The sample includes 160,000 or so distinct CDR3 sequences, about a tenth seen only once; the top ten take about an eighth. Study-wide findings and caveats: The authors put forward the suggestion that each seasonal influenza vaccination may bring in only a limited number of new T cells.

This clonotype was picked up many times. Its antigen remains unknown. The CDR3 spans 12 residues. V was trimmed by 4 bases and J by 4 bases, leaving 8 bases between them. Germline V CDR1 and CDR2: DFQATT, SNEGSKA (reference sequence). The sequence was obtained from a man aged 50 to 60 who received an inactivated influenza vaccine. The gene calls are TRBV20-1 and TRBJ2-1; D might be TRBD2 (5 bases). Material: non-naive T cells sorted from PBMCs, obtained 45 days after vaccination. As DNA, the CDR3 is TGCAGTGCTAATCGGGGATACAATGAGCAGTTCTTC. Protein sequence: CSANRGYNEQFF.